This entry lists 10 T cell receptor beta chains sequenced from one sample in a study of regulatory T cells in long-lasting Graves disease. Time point reported: persistent/refractory GD, antithyroid drugs over 5 years with positive TRAb. Construction of the TCR library relied on RNA isolated from PBMCs. Libraries of TCR beta came from iRepertoire HTBI primers plus Arm-PCR of CDR3 regions. TCRdb called the multiplex PCR reads again in MiXCR, with one record for every CDR3 protein. The repertoire holds roughly 450,000 distinct CDR3 sequences, with roughly 22% as singletons. Here the sequenced sample was peripheral blood mononuclear cells (PBMCs), taken when the disease was refractory, from a patient treated with antithyroid drugs. The source is a female donor with Graves disease.

This clonotype was found many times. J is TRBJ2-7 and V is TRBV7-9; D gene unclear. The germline V gene has CDR1 SEHNR and CDR2 FQNEAQ (reference sequence). V lost 6 bases and J 0 bases, leaving 12 bases between the germline ends. This CDR3 contains 14 residues. CDR3 sequence (DNA): TGTGCCAGCAGTTTTGGCGGTCGCTCCTACGAGCAGTACTTC. Its protein is CASSFGGRSYEQYF.

This clonotype was detected many times. At one of its ends the junction is not consistent with the germline gene, which may arise from a read error. The chain links TRBV11-2 to TRBJ2-6; the D call may be TRBD1 or TRBD2 (5 bases each). The CDR3 is 18 residues long. Germline V gene data show CDR1 as SGHAT and CDR2 as FQNNGV. CDR3 bases: TGTGCCAGCACCTTAGGGGACCCCTGGAGCTCTGGGGCCAACGTCCTGACTTTC. Translated, it gives CASTLGDPWSSGANVLTF.

The genes are TRBV5-1 and TRBJ2-5, with a possible D match to TRBD2 (6 bases). The CDR3 totals 15 residues. Trimming removed 4 bases at V and 5 bases at J, with 18 bases between. Germline V gives CDR1 SGHRS, CDR2 YFSETQ. CDR3 in DNA: TGCGCCAGCAGCCCACGGGACTCGCGAGGGGAGACCCAGTACTTC. Translation: CASSPRDSRGETQYF.

This clonotype was found many times. This sequence joins TRBV12-3 or TRBV12-4 and TRBJ2-5, with 7 bases that match TRBD1. V gave up 5 bases and J gave up 5 bases; unmatched junction bases: 11. The CDR3 is made up of 15 amino acids. CDR3 sequence: CASSLGTVGGETQYF. DNA of the CDR3: TGTGCCAGCAGTCTGGGGACAGTCGGCGGGGAGACCCAGTACTTC.

This clonotype showed up many times. The chain combines TRBV7-2 with TRBJ2-5; a possible D gene is TRBD1 (6 bases). The CDR3 loop spans 12 amino acids. Germline-derived CDR1 and CDR2 are SGHTA and FQGNSA. With 5 bases removed from V and 5 bases from J, the gap between germline ends came to 9 bases. CDR3 DNA: TGTGCCAGCAGCCTACAGGGCGAGACCCAGTACTTC. This encodes CASSLQGETQYF.

This clonotype has only a few counts. Given a much more abundant clone one base away, this may be a read error. V gene TRBV7-2 combines with J gene TRBJ2-7; tentatively, D is TRBD1 (6 bases). Germline lookup yields CDR1 SGHTA and CDR2 FQGNSA. Trimming pared 3 bases from V and 0 bases from J, leaving 9 bases between. This CDR3 spans 14 amino acids. Here the CDR3 reads CASSFQDSSYEQYF. The DNA for the CDR3 is TGTGCCAGCAGCTTCCAGGACAGCTCCTACGAGCAGTACTTC. The entire variable domain, with the rest obtained from reference TRBV7-2 and TRBJ2-7, is as follows: GAGVSQSPSNKVTEKGKDVELRCDPISGHTALYWYRQSLGQGLEFLIYFQGNSAPDKSGLPSDRFSAERTGGSVSTLTIQRTQQEDSAVYLCASSFQDSSYEQYFGPGTRLTVT.

This clonotype was seen at least ten times. The rearrangement uses TRBV28 and TRBJ1-2, with unresolved D. The CDR3 extends over 15 amino acids. Germline lookup yields CDR1 MDHEN and CDR2 SYDVKM. V lost 0 bases and J 8 bases, leaving 16 bases between the germline ends. The DNA of the CDR3 is TGTGCCAGCAGTTTATGGCTGAAGAGATTCTGGGGCTACACCTTC. Protein: CASSLWLKRFWGYTF.

The rearrangement joins TRBV6-4 to TRBJ1-2; D not resolved. This CDR3 spans 13 amino acids. The V gene's germline CDR1 is MRHNA and CDR2 SNTAGT. Trimming pared 4 bases from V and 5 bases from J, leaving 11 bases between. The chain's CDR3 is CASSGANGYGYTF. The CDR3 DNA reads TGTGCCAGCAGTGGAGCGAATGGGTATGGCTACACCTTC.

As to this clonotype: This may arise from a read error, as a much more abundant clone is one base away. V usage is TRBV6-2 or TRBV6-3 and J usage is TRBJ2-7; 9 positions agree with TRBD2. Germline V lookup: CDR1 MNHEY, CDR2 SVGEGT. CDR3 length: 14 amino acids. This chain's CDR3 is CASSQTSGTYEQHF. CDR3 in DNA: TGTGCCAGCAGTCAGACTAGCGGCACCTACGAGCAGCACTTC.

CDR3 in DNA: TGCAGTGTGGAGGCGAGGGAAGGGACCCAGTACTTC. This sequence encodes CSVEAREGTQYF. The chain has TRBV20-1 and TRBJ2-5; the D gene is possibly TRBD2 (5 bases). This CDR3 is 12 amino acids long. Between the trimmed V and J ends, which lost 7 bases and 7 bases, there was a span of 16 bases. Germline loops: CDR1 DFQATT, CDR2 SNEGSKA (reference sequence).